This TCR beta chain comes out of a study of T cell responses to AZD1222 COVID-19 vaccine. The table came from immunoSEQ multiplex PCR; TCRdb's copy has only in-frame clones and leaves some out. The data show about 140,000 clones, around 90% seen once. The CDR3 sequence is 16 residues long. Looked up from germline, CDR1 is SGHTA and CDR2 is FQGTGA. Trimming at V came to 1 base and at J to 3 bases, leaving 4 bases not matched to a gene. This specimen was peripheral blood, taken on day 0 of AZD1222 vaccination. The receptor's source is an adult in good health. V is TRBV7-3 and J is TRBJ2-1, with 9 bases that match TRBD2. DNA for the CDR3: TGTGCCAGCAGCTTAATAGGGACTAGCTACTACAATGAGCAGTTCTTC. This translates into CASSLIGTSYYNEQFF.